The T cell receptor beta chain described here comes from a study of shared clonotypes between healthy human individuals. The assay was immunoSEQ multiplex PCR, and TCRdb's table has in-frame clones only and misses some. The table shows about 2.3 million clones, with approximately 90% occurring only once. The sequenced sample was naive CD4+ T cells from PBMCs. Indicated subset: CD45RA+ positively selected. The sequence was collected from a man aged 18 to 29 in good health. Some clones in this sample may be carry-over from other donors' samples.

CDR3 DNA sequence: TGTGCCAGCACCTCGATACCAAATGAGCAGTTCTTC. Translated, it gives CASTSIPNEQFF. The V and J genes are TRBV28 and TRBJ2-1; D is unclear. Trimming shortened V by 7 bases and J by 7 bases, and 11 bases separated the two germline ends. The CDR3 totals 12 residues. The germline CDR1 and CDR2 sequences are MDHEN and SYDVKM. The whole variable domain, filled in from reference TRBV28 and TRBJ2-1, reads DVKVTQSSRYLVKRTGEKVFLECVQDMDHENMFWYRQDPGLGLRLIYFSYDVKMKEKGDIPEGYSVSREKKERFSLILESASTNQTSMYLCASTSIPNEQFFGPGTRLTVL.